These 11 T cell receptor beta chains came from one sample sequenced in a study of T-cell memory formation after mild COVID-19. TCRdb used MiXCR to reprocess the 5' RACE reads, holding one entry per CDR3 protein. The repertoire holds roughly 200,000 distinct CDR3 sequences, with roughly 16% as singletons. Sequencing input: PBMCs or a T cell subset sorted from them (not recorded which). The receptor set was obtained from an adult woman who had mild COVID-19 (a few samples of this study predate the infection). Cell type and time point are not known.

CDR3 residues: CAIKPGLAGETQYF. The DNA for the CDR3 is TGTGCCATCAAACCGGGACTAGCGGGAGAGACCCAGTACTTC. The chain carries TRBV10-3 and TRBJ2-5; 12 nucleotides match TRBD2. This CDR3 spans 14 amino acids. Germline assignment: CDR1 ENHRY and CDR2 SYGVKD. V was pared by 7 bases and J by 4 bases, with 4 bases of the junction left unmatched.

This clonotype was seen only a few times. This chain uses TRBV5-1 with TRBJ1-1, with unresolved D. Trimming removed 0 bases at V and 1 base at J, with 13 bases between. CDR3 size: 16 residues. In germline, CDR1 is SGHRS, CDR2 YFSETQ. CDR3 in DNA: TGCGCCAGCAGCTTGGCCTACTCGGACGGGAACACTGAAGCTTTCTTT. Translating it yields CASSLAYSDGNTEAFF.

V is TRBV11-3 and J is TRBJ2-7; D possibly corresponds to TRBD2 (5 bases). This CDR3 is 12 amino acids long. CDR1 SGHNT and CDR2 YENEEA come from the germline V gene. Trimming took 3 bases from V and 3 from J, leaving 6 bases between them. The CDR3 sequence is CASSFTSYEQYF. CDR3 in DNA: TGTGCCAGCAGCTTCACTAGCTACGAGCAGTACTTC.

This clonotype was counted only a few times. V gene TRBV27 combines with J gene TRBJ2-7; D is perhaps TRBD2 (6 bases). The V gene lost 4 bases and the J gene lost 4 bases, with 17 bases spanning the gap. The CDR3 runs to 15 residues. Germline assignment: CDR1 MNHEY and CDR2 SMNVEV (reference sequence). The CDR3 protein is CASSSSWRVGYEQYF. DNA of the CDR3: TGTGCCAGCAGTTCCTCCTGGAGGGTGGGTTACGAGCAGTACTTC.

V is TRBV12-3 or TRBV12-4 and J is TRBJ2-7, with 10 bases that match TRBD1. Losses at the gene ends were 2 bases for V and 7 bases for J; bases not matched to a gene: 8. The CDR3 consists of 15 residues. The CDR3 DNA reads TGTGCCAGCAGTTTACGGACAGGGGGAGGGTCGGAGCAGTACTTC. Protein product: CASSLRTGGGSEQYF.

This chain joins TRBV15 and TRBJ2-7; unclear D gene. The V gene's germline CDR1 is LNHNV and CDR2 YYDKDF (reference sequence). The CDR3 totals 16 residues. Trimming took 1 base from V and 2 from J, leaving 15 bases between them. The CDR3 loop is CATSRVNPGGAYEQYF. CDR3 nucleotides: TGTGCCACCAGCAGAGTTAATCCCGGTGGTGCCTACGAGCAGTACTTC.

This clonotype was observed a few times. This chain connects TRBV28 to TRBJ2-5; the D is unclear. Trimming took 5 bases from V and 1 from J, leaving 11 bases between them. The CDR3 is 14 residues long. CDR1 and CDR2 from the germline V gene are MDHEN and SYDVKM. CDR3 nucleotide sequence: TGTGCCAGCAGTCCTTCCCCATCCCAAGAGACCCAGTACTTC. Amino acid sequence: CASSPSPSQETQYF.

This clonotype turned up a few times. This chain links TRBV25-1 with TRBJ2-5; 9 nucleotides agree with TRBD1. The CDR3 loop spans 16 amino acids. With 6 bases clipped from V and 4 bases from J, the junction kept 12 bases outside the gene matches. Germline lookup yields CDR1 MGHDK and CDR2 SYGVNS. The CDR3 is CASRTVPGQGSETQYF. CDR3 coding DNA: TGTGCCAGCAGAACCGTTCCGGGACAGGGATCAGAGACCCAGTACTTC.

This clonotype came up a few times. The V call is TRBV20-1, the J call TRBJ1-2, with TRBD1 matching over 7 bases. V lost 1 base and J lost 7; bases outside the gene matches: 6. Germline CDR1 reads DFQATT; CDR2 reads SNEGSKA (reference sequence). This CDR3 contains 13 residues. The chain's CDR3 is CSARGQGQLGYTF. The DNA of the CDR3 is TGCAGTGCTAGAGGACAGGGACAGCTTGGCTACACCTTC.

This clonotype appeared a few times. The V and J genes are TRBV7-9 and TRBJ2-7; TRBD2 matches at 10 bases. CDR3 length: 16 residues. From germline, CDR1 is SEHNR and CDR2 FQNEAQ (reference sequence). V lost 5 bases and J lost 3; bases outside the gene matches: 10. CDR3 nucleotides: TGTGCCAGCAGCCCTATTACTAGCGGGATTATCTACGAGCAGTACTTC. Its protein is CASSPITSGIIYEQYF.

The DNA for the CDR3 is TGCGCCAGCACCCCCCGGGGGAGGGCGGGTGAAGCTTTCTTT. Its protein product is CASTPRGRAGEAFF. The chain joins TRBV5-1 to TRBJ1-1; maybe TRBD1 (5 bases). The CDR3 is made up of 14 amino acids. The germline V gene has CDR1 SGHRS and CDR2 YFSETQ. The V gene lost 6 bases and the J gene lost 7 bases, with 19 bases spanning the gap.